This passage covers 12 T cell receptor beta chains from one sample sequenced in a study of CD8+ T cells in alopecia areata. Once RNA had been extracted, it was reverse transcribed into cDNA to act as the sequencing template. Profiling relied on immunoSEQ multiplex PCR, and the TCRdb table lists in-frame clones only, not all of them. The table records roughly 65,000 clones, about 44% of them present only once. The sequences come from CD8+ T cells sorted from blood, collected at week 0. The receptors derive from a human donor with alopecia areata.

The chain links TRBV6-5 to TRBJ2-7; 11 bases fit TRBD2. The germline V gene has CDR1 MNHEY and CDR2 SVGAGI. The V gene end was trimmed by 6 bases and the J gene end by 7 bases; junction bases not matched to a gene: 11. The CDR3 runs 15 residues. The chain's CDR3 is CASRRLAGTKHEQYF. Written as DNA, the CDR3 is TGTGCCAGCAGGAGACTAGCGGGAACGAAACATGAGCAGTACTTC.

This clone was observed a few times. The rearrangement links TRBV27 to TRBJ2-1, with 8 bases lining up with TRBD2. After removal of 5 bases from V and 3 bases from J, the junction contained 6 bases not matched to a gene. Germline V gene lookup returns CDR1 MNHEY and CDR2 SMNVEV (reference sequence). The CDR3 consists of 15 residues. The CDR3 loop is CASSPAGTSYNEQFF. CDR3 sequence (DNA): TGTGCCAGCAGTCCGGCAGGGACTAGCTACAATGAGCAGTTCTTC.

This clone was counted only a few times. This rearrangement joins TRBV29-1 to TRBJ2-7; D not resolved. The germline CDR1 and CDR2 sequences are SQVTM and ANQGSEA. V was clipped by 0 bases and J by 3 bases, with 6 bases between them. The CDR3 has 12 amino acids. The CDR3 sequence is CSVEDGSYEQYF. For the CDR3, the DNA is TGCAGCGTTGAAGATGGTAGCTACGAGCAGTACTTC.

The chain has TRBV5-6 and TRBJ2-3; unclear D gene. CDR3 size: 14 residues. V was pared by 1 base and J by 2 bases, with 8 bases between. Germline-derived CDR1 and CDR2 are SGHDT and YYEEEE. The CDR3 region has the DNA TGTGCCAGCAGCTTGAACAGATTCACAGATACGCAGTATTTT. Its protein product is CASSLNRFTDTQYF.

The V gene is TRBV7-9, the J gene TRBJ2-7; D is undetermined. The CDR3 sequence is 13 residues long. V shed 3 bases and J shed 3 bases, with 9 bases lying between them. Germline-derived CDR1 and CDR2 are SEHNR and FQNEAQ (reference sequence). The CDR3 reads CASSFQDRYEQYF. Written as DNA, the CDR3 is TGTGCCAGCAGCTTTCAGGATCGCTACGAGCAGTACTTC.

The chain joins TRBV9 to TRBJ2-7, with TRBD1 as a possible D gene (5 bases). Germline CDR1 and CDR2: SGDLS and YYNGEE. The ends were cut back, 3 bases at V and 5 bases at J, with 12 bases in the middle. This CDR3 comprises 13 residues. The CDR3 region has the DNA TGTGCCAGCAGCGGCGGACACTACGACGAGCAGTACTTC. This translates into CASSGGHYDEQYF.

With regard to this clone: One end of the junction fails to match germline, which may point to a read error. The CDR3 nucleotides read TGTGCCAGCAGTTTATTGGTCTCCTCCGAGCAGTACTTC. It translates to CASSLLVSSEQYF. This sequence joins TRBV27 and TRBJ2-7; D not certain. This CDR3 is built from 13 residues. From germline, CDR1 is MNHEY and CDR2 SMNVEV (reference sequence).

The chain couples TRBV27 to TRBJ2-7, with a weak D call TRBD1 (6 bases). The germline gives CDR1 MNHEY, CDR2 SMNVEV (reference sequence). The V gene lost 10 bases and the J gene lost 1 base, with 8 bases spanning the gap. The CDR3 extends over 11 amino acids. This CDR3 reads CAIQGSYEQYF. In nucleotides, the CDR3 is TGTGCCATCCAGGGGTCCTACGAGCAGTACTTC.

By share, this clone counts as medium-sized. J is TRBJ2-7 and V is TRBV2, with 11 bases matching TRBD2. Germline-derived CDR1 and CDR2 are SNHLY and FYNNEI. The CDR3 runs to 17 residues. The junction had 5 bases not matched to a gene; V was cut back by 1 base and J by 0 bases. CDR3 nucleotide sequence: TGTGCCAGCAGTGAAGAAGGGACTAGCGGAAACTCCTACGAGCAGTACTTC. It encodes CASSEEGTSGNSYEQYF.

This clone has more than one count but fewer than ten. This chain links TRBV4-1 with TRBJ2-7, with TRBD1 matching 9 bases. Germline-derived CDR1 and CDR2 are MGHRA and YSYEKL. V shed 4 bases, J shed 7 bases, and the junction held 14 bases outside the gene matches. The CDR3 covers 16 residues. The CDR3 loop is CASSPLPGTGTREQYF. The CDR3 nucleotides read TGCGCCAGCAGCCCCCTTCCCGGGACAGGGACGCGGGAGCAGTACTTC.

V is TRBV6-1 and J is TRBJ1-1; 8 bases map to TRBD1. CDR1 is MNHNS, CDR2 SASEGT, per germline. The CDR3 is made up of 13 amino acids. V lost 5 bases, J lost 4 bases, and 3 bases stayed unmatched. The CDR3 nucleotides are TGTGCCAGCAGTCCCGGACAGGGCACTGAAGCTTTCTTT. Amino acid sequence: CASSPGQGTEAFF.

V usage is TRBV11-2 and J usage is TRBJ1-2; 8 positions agree with TRBD1. Germline loops: CDR1 SGHAT, CDR2 FQNNGV. The V gene end was trimmed by 5 bases and the J gene end by 8 bases; junction bases not matched to a gene: 13. CDR3 length equals 15 residues. In DNA, the CDR3 is TGTGCCAGCAGCATTTCCGACAGGGGAGGAGACGGCTACACCTTC. Translation gives CASSISDRGGDGYTF.